This T cell receptor beta chain was retrieved from a study of OX40 agonist ivuxolimab in advanced cancers. Study at large: With a range of roughly 20 to 80, age averaged about 58 years, and about 82% were male.

Clones were read by immunoSEQ multiplex PCR, and TCRdb kept only the in-frame ones, dropping some. The sample has just under 65,000 clones, about 90% seen once. This CDR3 spans 11 amino acids. With 3 bases removed from V and 7 bases from J, the gap between germline ends came to 6 bases. The germline CDR1 and CDR2 sequences are MGHDK and SYGVNS. This clone was seen just once. This receptor was obtained from an adult with an advanced solid tumor such as melanoma, head and neck, liver or kidney cancer. Here the sequenced sample was CD4+ or CD8+ T cells sorted from blood, taken in a trial of the OX40 agonist ivuxolimab. The J gene is TRBJ1-2, the V gene TRBV25-1, with no clear D. CDR3: CASSEASGYTF. CDR3 DNA sequence: TGTGCCAGCAGTGAGGCGAGTGGCTACACCTTC.